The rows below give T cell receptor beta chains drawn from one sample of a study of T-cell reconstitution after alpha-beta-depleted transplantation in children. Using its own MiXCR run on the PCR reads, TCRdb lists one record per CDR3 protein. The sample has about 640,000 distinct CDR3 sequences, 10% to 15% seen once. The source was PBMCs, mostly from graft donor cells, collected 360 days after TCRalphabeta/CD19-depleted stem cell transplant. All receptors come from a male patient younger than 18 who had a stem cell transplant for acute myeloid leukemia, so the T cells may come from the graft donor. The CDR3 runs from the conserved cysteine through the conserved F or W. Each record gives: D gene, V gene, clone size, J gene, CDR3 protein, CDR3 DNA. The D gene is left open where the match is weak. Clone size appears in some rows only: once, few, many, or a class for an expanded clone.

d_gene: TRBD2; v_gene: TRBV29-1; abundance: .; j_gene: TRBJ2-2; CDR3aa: CSGTSGRNTGELFF; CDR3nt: TGCAGCGGCACTAGCGGGAGAAACACCGGGGAGCTGTTTTTT
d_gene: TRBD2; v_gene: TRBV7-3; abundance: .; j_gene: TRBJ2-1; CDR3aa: CASSLLGGGSYNEQFF; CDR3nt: TGTGCCAGCAGCTTACTCGGGGGAGGGAGTTACAATGAGCAGTTCTTC
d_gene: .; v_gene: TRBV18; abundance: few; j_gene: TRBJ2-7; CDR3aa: CASSPKSQIEQYF; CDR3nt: TGTGCCAGCTCACCAAAAAGCCAGATTGAGCAGTACTTC
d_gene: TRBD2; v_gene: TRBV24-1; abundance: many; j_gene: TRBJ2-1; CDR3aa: CATSDGGLAVSYNEQFF; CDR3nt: TGTGCCACCAGTGATGGGGGACTAGCGGTGTCCTACAATGAGCAGTTCTTC
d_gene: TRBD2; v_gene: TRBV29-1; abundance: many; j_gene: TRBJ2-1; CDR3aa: CSPGTSGSDEQFF; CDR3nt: TGCAGCCCCGGGACTAGCGGGAGCGATGAGCAGTTCTTC
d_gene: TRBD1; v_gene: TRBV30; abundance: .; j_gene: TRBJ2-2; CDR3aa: CAWSTDRGRRELFF; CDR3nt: TGTGCCTGGAGTACGGACAGGGGGCGACGGGAGCTGTTTTTT
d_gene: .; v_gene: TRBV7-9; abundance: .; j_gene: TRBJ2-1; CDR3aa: CASSQTHTPYNEQFF; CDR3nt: TGTGCCAGCAGCCAAACTCATACCCCTTACAATGAGCAGTTCTTC
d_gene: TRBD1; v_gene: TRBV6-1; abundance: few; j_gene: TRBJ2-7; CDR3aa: CASRDRYPYEQYF; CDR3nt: TGTGCCAGCAGGGACAGGTACCCCTACGAGCAGTACTTC
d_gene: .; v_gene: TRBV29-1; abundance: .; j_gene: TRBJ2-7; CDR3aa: CSVPDREGEQYF; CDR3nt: TGCAGCGTTCCGGACAGGGAGGGCGAGCAGTACTTC
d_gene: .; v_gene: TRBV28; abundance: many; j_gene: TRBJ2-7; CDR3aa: CASSLGAGDFDEQYF; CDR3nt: TGTGCCAGCAGTTTGGGGGCGGGGGACTTCGACGAGCAGTACTTC
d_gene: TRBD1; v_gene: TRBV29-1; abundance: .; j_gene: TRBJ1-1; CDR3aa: CSVLPAGQGTEAFF; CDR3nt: TGCAGCGTGCTCCCCGCGGGACAGGGCACTGAAGCTTTCTTT
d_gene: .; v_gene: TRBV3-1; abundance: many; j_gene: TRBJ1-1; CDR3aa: CASSQDLTVRPAFF; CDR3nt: TGTGCCAGCAGCCAAGATTTGACAGTTCGACCAGCTTTCTTT
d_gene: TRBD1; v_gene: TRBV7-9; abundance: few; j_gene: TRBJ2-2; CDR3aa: CASSSTRTGRFTGELFF; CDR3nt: TGTGCCAGCAGCTCAACAAGGACAGGGCGGTTCACCGGGGAGCTGTTTTTT
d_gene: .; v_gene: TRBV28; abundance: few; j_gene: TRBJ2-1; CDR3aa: CASSFLRGLDNEQFF; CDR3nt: TGTGCCAGCAGTTTCCTTCGGGGGCTGGACAATGAGCAGTTCTTC
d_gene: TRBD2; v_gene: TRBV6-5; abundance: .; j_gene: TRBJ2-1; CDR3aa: CASSYQLADSYNEQFF; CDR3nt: TGTGCCAGCAGTTACCAACTAGCGGACTCCTACAATGAGCAGTTCTTC
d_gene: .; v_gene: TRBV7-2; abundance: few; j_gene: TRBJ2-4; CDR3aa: CASSQVSPGAKNIQYF; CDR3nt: TGTGCCAGCAGTCAGGTCTCGCCCGGGGCCAAAAACATTCAGTACTTC
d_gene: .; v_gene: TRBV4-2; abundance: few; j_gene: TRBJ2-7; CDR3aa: CASSEPSRDLPPIQDF; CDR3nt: TGTGCCAGCAGCGAACCAAGCCGGGACTTACCCCCTATCCAGGACTTC
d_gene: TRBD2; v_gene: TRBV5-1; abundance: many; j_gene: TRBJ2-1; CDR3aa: CASSLGLAGSYNEQFF; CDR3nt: TGTGCCAGCAGCTTAGGACTAGCGGGGTCCTACAATGAGCAGTTCTTC
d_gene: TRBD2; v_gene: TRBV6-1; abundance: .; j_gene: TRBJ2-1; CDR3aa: CASIGAGEPSGSRNEQFF; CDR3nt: TGTGCCAGCATTGGGGCGGGAGAACCGAGTGGATCCCGGAATGAGCAGTTCTTC
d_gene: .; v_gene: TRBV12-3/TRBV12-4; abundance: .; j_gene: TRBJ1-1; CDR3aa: CASSLLSSGGDAEAFF; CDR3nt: TGTGCCAGCAGTCTCCTTTCTTCGGGCGGGGACGCTGAAGCTTTCTTT
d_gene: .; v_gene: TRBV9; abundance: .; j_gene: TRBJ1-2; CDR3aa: CASSLGAPQGYTF; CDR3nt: TGTGCCAGCAGCCTAGGAGCTCCCCAGGGCTACACCTTC
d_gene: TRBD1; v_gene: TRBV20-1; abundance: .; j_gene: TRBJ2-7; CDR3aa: CSARDAPGQGPYEQYF; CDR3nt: TGCAGTGCTAGAGATGCTCCGGGACAGGGCCCCTACGAGCAGTACTTC